This T cell receptor beta chain came from a study of Ad26.COV2.S vaccination and SARS-CoV-2 variants. As for treatment: around 19 received Ad26.COV2.S at low or high dose, single or two shots; about 5 received placebo; per-sample allocation not given. The study sampled participants on day 63 after the first vaccine or placebo injection. The V gene's germline CDR1 is KGHSH and CDR2 LQKENI. J gave up 6 bases and V 3 bases, and 6 bases lay outside the gene matches. This CDR3 spans 15 amino acids. Assay: immunoSEQ multiplex PCR; the TCRdb copy retains only in-frame clones and omits some. The data contain around 350,000 clones, approximately 81% of them singletons.

The gene calls are TRBV18 and TRBJ1-4; TRBD1 agrees at 8 bases. The sample in question was peripheral blood, obtained in a trial of Ad26.COV2.S vaccine versus placebo. The source is a person between 18 and 65 years old who received the Ad26.COV2.S COVID-19 vaccine or a placebo. CDR3 amino acids: CASSPQQGGDEKLFF. CDR3 sequence (DNA): TGTGCCAGCTCACCCCAACAGGGGGGAGATGAAAAACTGTTTTTT.